The rows below give T cell receptor beta chains drawn from one sample of a study of vaccination and CD4 T cells after COVID-19. These receptors have no known antigen. TCRdb reprocessed the PCR reads via MiXCR and lists one record per CDR3 protein. The sample records about 17,000 distinct CDR3 sequences, around 47% being singletons. The input for sequencing was CD4+ T cells from blood, cultured in vitro, taken before SARS-CoV-2 vaccination. These receptor sequences come from a human donor who had recovered from COVID-19. Both conserved end residues are trimmed from each CDR3.

j_call,v_call,cdr3_aa
TRBJ2-5,TRBV7-2,ASSLVPARGTSRGLGTQY
TRBJ1-2,TRBV29-1,SVVVYGGYGYT
TRBJ1-5,TRBV20-1,SASEVHRGLRISNQPQH
TRBJ2-1,TRBV20-1,SATGTGEGEQF
TRBJ2-1,TRBV7-9,ASSPATSYNEQF
TRBJ2-5,TRBV6-1,AGNPGLRETQY
TRBJ2-3,TRBV29-1,SVEGTATSTDTQY
TRBJ1-1,TRBV6-1,ASSRSAHTEAF
TRBJ1-2,TRBV20-1,SARRVSEFNGYT
TRBJ1-2,TRBV7-9,ASSSRLLGRGSLYGYT
TRBJ1-2,TRBV20-1,SASGTGTTLNYGYT
TRBJ1-1,TRBV6-5,ASSSAGGTEAF
TRBJ2-3,TRBV5-1,ASSYSGGGDTQY
TRBJ2-3,TRBV6-2/TRBV6-3,ASSYSTGLAGITDTQY
TRBJ1-1,TRBV7-8,ASSLSGRLMNTEAF
TRBJ1-2,TRBV19,ASSDPSGQGSYGYT
TRBJ2-2,TRBV7-2,ASSTRDRENTGELF
TRBJ1-4,TRBV6-1,ASSLGQGNEKLF
TRBJ2-7,TRBV27,ASSPTGTRNYEQY
TRBJ1-2,TRBV2,ASTGLSNYGYT
TRBJ2-3,TRBV27,ARGADTQY
TRBJ2-2,TRBV20-1,GALGGTGELF
TRBJ1-1,TRBV10-3,AISVGVDTEAF
TRBJ1-2,TRBV7-2,ASSLAGRGYGYT
TRBJ2-3,TRBV29-1,SVVSGSTDTQY
TRBJ1-1,TRBV29-1,SVVLKFNTEAF
TRBJ1-6,TRBV7-2,ASKGGTGPSPLH
TRBJ2-3,TRBV28,ASSLEGLETQY
TRBJ1-5,TRBV19,ASSITGEGQPQH
TRBJ1-3,TRBV20-1,SATDWGSGNTIY
TRBJ2-1,TRBV19,ASSTTRSSYNEQF
TRBJ2-1,TRBV7-3,ASSPDGGGTRFGEQF
TRBJ2-7,TRBV11-3,ASSSRDGTYEQY
TRBJ1-4,TRBV20-1,SAAGGTGQEKLF
TRBJ2-2,TRBV19,ASSLYKAGELF
TRBJ2-7,TRBV6-2/TRBV6-3,ASSYLAGLTYEQY
TRBJ1-6,TRBV28,ATSEDSNSPLH
TRBJ1-5,TRBV15,ATSRLAGTGSQPQH
TRBJ1-5,TRBV2,ASSESKVGFWNQPQH
TRBJ1-6,TRBV19,ASSHGTERSSPLH
TRBJ2-2,TRBV20-1,SARFPGLNTGELF
TRBJ1-5,TRBV7-2,ASSQDGFGGQPQH
TRBJ1-5,TRBV7-6,ASSSTQGNQPQH
TRBJ1-1,TRBV11-3,ASSRGRATMNTEAF
TRBJ1-5,TRBV7-8,ASSLGGEGRYQPQH
TRBJ2-7,TRBV6-1,AGSPASVYEQY
TRBJ2-7,TRBV6-1,ASRHLAGSDEQY
TRBJ1-1,TRBV19,ASSIPGLDTEAF
TRBJ2-3,TRBV20-1,SASPLAGRGDTQY
TRBJ1-6,TRBV25-1,ASSAYRGDNSPLH
TRBJ1-6,TRBV20-1,SAKEEQGKGDNSPLH